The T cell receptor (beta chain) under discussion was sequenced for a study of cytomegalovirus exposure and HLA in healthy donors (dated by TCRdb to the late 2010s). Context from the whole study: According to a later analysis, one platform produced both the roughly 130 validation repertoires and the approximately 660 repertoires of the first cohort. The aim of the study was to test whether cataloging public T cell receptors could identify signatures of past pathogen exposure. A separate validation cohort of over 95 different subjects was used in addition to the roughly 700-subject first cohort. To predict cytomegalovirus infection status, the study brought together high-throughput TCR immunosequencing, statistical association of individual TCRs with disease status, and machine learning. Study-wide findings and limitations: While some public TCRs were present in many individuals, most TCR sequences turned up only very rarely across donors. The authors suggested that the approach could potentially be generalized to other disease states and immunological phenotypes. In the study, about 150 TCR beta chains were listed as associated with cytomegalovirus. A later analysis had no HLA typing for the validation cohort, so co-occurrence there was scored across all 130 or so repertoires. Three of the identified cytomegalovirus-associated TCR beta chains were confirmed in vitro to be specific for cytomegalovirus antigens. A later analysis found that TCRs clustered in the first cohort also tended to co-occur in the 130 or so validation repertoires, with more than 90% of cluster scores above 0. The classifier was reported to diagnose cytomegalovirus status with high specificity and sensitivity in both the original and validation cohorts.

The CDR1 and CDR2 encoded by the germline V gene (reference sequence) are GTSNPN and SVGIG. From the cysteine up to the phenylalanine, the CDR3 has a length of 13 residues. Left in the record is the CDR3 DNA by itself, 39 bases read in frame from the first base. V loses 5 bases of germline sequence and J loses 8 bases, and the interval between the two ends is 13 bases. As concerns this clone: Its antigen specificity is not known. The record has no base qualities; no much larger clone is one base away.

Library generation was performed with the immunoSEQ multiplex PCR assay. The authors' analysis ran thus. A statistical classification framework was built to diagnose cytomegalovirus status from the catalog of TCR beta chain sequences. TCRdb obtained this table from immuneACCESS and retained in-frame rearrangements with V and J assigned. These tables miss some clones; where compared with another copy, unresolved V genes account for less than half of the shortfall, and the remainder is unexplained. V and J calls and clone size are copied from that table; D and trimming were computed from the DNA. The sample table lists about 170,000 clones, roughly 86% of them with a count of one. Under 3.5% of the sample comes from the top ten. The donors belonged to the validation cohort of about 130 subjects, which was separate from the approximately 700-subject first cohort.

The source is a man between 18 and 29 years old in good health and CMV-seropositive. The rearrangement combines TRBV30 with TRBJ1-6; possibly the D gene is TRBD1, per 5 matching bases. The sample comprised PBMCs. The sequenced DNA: TGTGCCTGGGGGCGGGACCCTTATTCACCCCTCCACTTT. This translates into CAWGRDPYSPLHF. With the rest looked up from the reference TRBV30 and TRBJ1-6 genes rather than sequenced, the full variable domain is SQTIHQWPATLVQPVGSPLSLECTVEGTSNPNLYWYRQAAGRGLQLLFYSVGIGQISSEVPQNLSASRPQDRQFILSSKKLLLSDSGFYLCAWGRDPYSPLHFGNGTRLTVT.